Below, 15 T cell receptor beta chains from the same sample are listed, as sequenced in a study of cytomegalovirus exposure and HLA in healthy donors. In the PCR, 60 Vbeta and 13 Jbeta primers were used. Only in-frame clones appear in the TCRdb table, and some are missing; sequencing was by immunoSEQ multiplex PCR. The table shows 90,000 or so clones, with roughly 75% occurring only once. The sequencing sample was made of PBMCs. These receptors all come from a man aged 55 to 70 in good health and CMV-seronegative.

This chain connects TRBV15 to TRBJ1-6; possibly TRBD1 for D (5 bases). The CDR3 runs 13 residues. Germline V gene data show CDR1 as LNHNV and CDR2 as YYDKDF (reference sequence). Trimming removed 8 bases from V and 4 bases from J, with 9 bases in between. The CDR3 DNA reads TGTGCCACCGCGACAGATTATAATTCACCCCTCCACTTT. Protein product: CATATDYNSPLHF.

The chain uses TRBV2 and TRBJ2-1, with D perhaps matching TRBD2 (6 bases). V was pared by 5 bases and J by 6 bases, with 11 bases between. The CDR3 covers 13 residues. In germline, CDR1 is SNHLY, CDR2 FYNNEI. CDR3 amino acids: CASSSQLANEQFF. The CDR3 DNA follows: TGTGCCAGCAGTTCCCAACTAGCCAATGAGCAGTTCTTC.

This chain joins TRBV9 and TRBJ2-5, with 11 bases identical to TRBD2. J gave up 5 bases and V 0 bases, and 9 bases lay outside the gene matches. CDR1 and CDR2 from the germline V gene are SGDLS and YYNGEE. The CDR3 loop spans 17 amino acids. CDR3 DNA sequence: TGTGCCAGCAGCGTAGAGGTTACTAGCGGGGGCGGTGAGACCCAGTACTTC. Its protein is CASSVEVTSGGGETQYF.

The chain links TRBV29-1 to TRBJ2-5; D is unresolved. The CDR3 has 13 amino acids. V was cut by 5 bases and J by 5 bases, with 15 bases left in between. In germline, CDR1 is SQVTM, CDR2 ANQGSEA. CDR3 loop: CSVPPDTQETQYF. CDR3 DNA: TGCAGCGTTCCTCCAGACACCCAGGAGACCCAGTACTTC.

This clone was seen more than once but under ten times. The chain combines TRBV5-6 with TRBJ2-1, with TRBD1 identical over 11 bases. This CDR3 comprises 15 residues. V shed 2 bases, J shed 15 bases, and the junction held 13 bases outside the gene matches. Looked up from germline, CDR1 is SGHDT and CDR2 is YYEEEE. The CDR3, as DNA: TGTGCCAGCAGCTTTCGGGTGGGACAGGGGGTTTTATGGTTCTTC. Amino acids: CASSFRVGQGVLWFF.

The CDR3 nucleotides are TGTGCCAGCAGTTACAGAGTGGGGGGGTCGGTGTATGGCTACACCTTC. It codes for CASSYRVGGSVYGYTF. The chain recombines TRBV6-5 with TRBJ1-2; D perhaps matches TRBD1 (5 bases). From germline, CDR1 is MNHEY and CDR2 SVGAGI. The CDR3 consists of 16 residues. V was trimmed by 2 bases and J by 5 bases, leaving 18 bases between them.

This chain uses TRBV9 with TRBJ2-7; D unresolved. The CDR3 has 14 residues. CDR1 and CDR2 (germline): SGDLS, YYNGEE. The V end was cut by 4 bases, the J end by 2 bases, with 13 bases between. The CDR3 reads CASSPAAGPYEQYF. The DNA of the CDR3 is TGTGCCAGCAGCCCCGCTGCCGGTCCCTACGAGCAGTACTTC.

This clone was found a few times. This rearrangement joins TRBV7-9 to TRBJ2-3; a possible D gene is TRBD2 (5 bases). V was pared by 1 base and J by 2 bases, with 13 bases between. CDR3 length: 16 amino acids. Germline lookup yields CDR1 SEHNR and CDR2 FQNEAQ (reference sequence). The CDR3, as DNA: TGTGCCAGCAGCTTAGATTGGTTCCGGGACACAGATACGCAGTATTTT. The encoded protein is CASSLDWFRDTDTQYF.

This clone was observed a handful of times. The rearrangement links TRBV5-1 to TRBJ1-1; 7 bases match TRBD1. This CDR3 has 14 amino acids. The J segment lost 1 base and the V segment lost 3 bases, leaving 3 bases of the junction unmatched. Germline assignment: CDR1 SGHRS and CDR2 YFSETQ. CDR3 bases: TGCGCCAGCAGCTGGGGACAGCCGAACACTGAAGCTTTCTTT. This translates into CASSWGQPNTEAFF.

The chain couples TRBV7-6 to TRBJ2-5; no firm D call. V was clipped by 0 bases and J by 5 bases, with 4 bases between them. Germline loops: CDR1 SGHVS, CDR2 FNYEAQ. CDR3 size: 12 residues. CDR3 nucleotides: TGTGCCAGCAGCTTAGCTCGGGAGACCCAGTACTTC. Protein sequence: CASSLARETQYF.

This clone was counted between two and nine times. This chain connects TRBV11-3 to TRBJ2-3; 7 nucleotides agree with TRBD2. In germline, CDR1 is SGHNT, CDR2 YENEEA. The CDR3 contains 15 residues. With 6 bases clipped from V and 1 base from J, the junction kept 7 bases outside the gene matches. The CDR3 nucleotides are TGTGCCAGCAGTTCGGTTCTAGCGGGCACAGATACGCAGTATTTT. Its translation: CASSSVLAGTDTQYF.

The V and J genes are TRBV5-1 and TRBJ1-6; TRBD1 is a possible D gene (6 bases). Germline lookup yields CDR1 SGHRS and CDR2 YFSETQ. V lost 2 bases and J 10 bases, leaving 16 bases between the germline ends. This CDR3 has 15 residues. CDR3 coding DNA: TGCGCCAGCAGCTTCGACGAGGGGACAAGATCACCCCTCCACTTT. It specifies CASSFDEGTRSPLHF. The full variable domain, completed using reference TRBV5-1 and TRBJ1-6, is KAGVTQTPRYLIKTRGQQVTLSCSPISGHRSVSWYQQTPGQGLQFLFEYFSETQRNKGNFPGRFSGRQFSNSRSEMNVSTLELGDSALYLCASSFDEGTRSPLHFGNGTRLTVT.

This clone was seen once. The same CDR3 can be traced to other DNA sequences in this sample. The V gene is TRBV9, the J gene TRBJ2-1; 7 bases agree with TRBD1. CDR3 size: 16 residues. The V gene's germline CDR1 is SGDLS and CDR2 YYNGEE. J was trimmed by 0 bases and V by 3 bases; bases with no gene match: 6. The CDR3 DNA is TGTGCCAGCAGCGCGTCACAGGGGCGCTCCTACAATGAGCAGTTCTTC. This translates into CASSASQGRSYNEQFF.

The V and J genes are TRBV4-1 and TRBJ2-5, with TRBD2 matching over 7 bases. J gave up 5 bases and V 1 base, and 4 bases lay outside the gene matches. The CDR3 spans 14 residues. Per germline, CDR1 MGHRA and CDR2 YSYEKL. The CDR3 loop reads CASSQGSGVETQYF. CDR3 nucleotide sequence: TGCGCCAGCAGCCAAGGAAGCGGGGTGGAGACCCAGTACTTC.

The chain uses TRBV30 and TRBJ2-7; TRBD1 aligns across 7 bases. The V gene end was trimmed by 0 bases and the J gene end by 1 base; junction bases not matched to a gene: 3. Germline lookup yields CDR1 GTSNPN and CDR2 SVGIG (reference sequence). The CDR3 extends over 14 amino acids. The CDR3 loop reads CAWSVGTASYEQYF. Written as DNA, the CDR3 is TGTGCCTGGAGTGTTGGGACAGCTTCCTACGAGCAGTACTTC.